This TCR beta chain is from a study of blood T cell repertoires in COVID-19. Overall study: Sites in the United States, Italy and Spain provided acute and convalescent COVID-19 samples. PBMCs, B-cell-depleted T cells, or T cells provided the cDNA or gDNA that made up the material.

V trimming: 6 bases; J trimming: 3 bases; junction bases outside the gene matches: 4. Germline V gene lookup returns CDR1 LNHDA and CDR2 SQIVND (reference sequence). The CDR3 has 14 amino acids. In the source study's methods: Estimation of nucleated cell counts was performed using reference gene primer amplification. Generated by immunoSEQ multiplex PCR, the TCRdb table keeps only in-frame clones and is missing some. The V and J calls and the clone size are those of that table, but D and trimming were determined from the DNA. This sample has 100,000 to 110,000 clones; almost 90% occur once, and the top ten carry roughly 5%.

The TCR was taken from a human donor in a cohort sampled during active COVID-19. The V gene is TRBV19, the J gene TRBJ1-4, with 7 bases identical to TRBD1. Sequenced material: peripheral blood. The CDR3 sequence is CASRPGQPNEKLFF. CDR3 DNA: TGTGCCAGTAGACCGGGACAGCCTAATGAAAAACTGTTTTTT.